This T cell receptor beta chain was documented in a study of cytomegalovirus exposure and HLA in healthy donors. The PCR ran on 60 Vbeta and 13 Jbeta primers. The protocol was immunoSEQ multiplex PCR, while the TCRdb copy is restricted to in-frame clones and leaves out a portion. This sample's table reports 80,000 to 100,000 clones. The ends lost 2 bases at V and 6 bases at J; junction bases unmatched: 7. The CDR3 covers 17 residues. The germline V gene has CDR1 MDHEN and CDR2 SYDVKM. The receptor comes from a woman in her 30s in good health and CMV-seronegative. The V call is TRBV28, the J call TRBJ1-6; 10 bases line up with TRBD1. The sample consisted of PBMCs. CDR3 bases: TGTGCCAGCAGTTTACCCCCCGACAGGGGGCCTAATTCACCCCTCCACTTT. As protein: CASSLPPDRGPNSPLHF.